This T cell receptor beta chain was documented in a study of blood T cell repertoires in COVID-19. Across the whole study: Acute-phase and convalescent COVID-19 samples originated in the United States, Italy and Spain. Sample material is recorded as cDNA or gDNA derived from T cells, B-cell-depleted T cells, or PBMCs.

CDR1 and CDR2 (germline): ENHRY, SYGVKD. This CDR3 is 14 amino acids long. The ends were cut back, 1 base at V and 4 bases at J, with 8 bases in the middle. Only in-frame clones appear in the TCRdb table, and some are missing; sequencing was by immunoSEQ multiplex PCR. The profile covers roughly 350,000 clones, with 80% to 95% appearing a single time and less than 20% taken by the ten largest. This sequence was found in a woman under 40 who had recovered from COVID-19. This chain links TRBV10-3 with TRBJ1-5, with a weak D call TRBD1 (5 bases). Sequencing used PBMCs or T cells enriched from blood (not recorded which). CDR3 DNA: TGTGCCATCAGTGAGTTCGGGGGGAATCAGCCCCAGCATTTT. It specifies CAISEFGGNQPQHF.